The sequence of this T cell receptor (beta chain) was determined in a study of blood T cell repertoires in COVID-19. At the level of the study: Sites across the United States, Italy and Spain contributed samples from acute and convalescent COVID-19.

Original analysis: For nucleated cells, counts were estimated from reference gene primer amplification. Libraries were prepared by immunoSEQ multiplex PCR; TCRdb keeps only in-frame clonotypes and omits some of them. V and J calls and clone size are copied from that table; D and trimming were computed from the DNA. The sample shows 350,000 to 400,000 clones, roughly 92% of them seen only once. Membership in each cohort depended on participant-reported clinical history. Exposed participants encountered a COVID-19 case during the 2 weeks preceding study entry. The CDR3 consists of 13 residues. V dropped 2 bases and J dropped 11 bases, with 10 bases sitting between them.

This chain links TRBV12-3 or TRBV12-4 with TRBJ1-6; TRBD1 is a possible D gene (5 bases). The sequence was obtained from a woman aged 40 to 50 who had been exposed to COVID-19. The sample consisted of PBMCs or T cells enriched from blood (not recorded which). DNA for the CDR3: TGTGCCAGCAGTTTATACGGGGGAACACCCCTCCACTTT. Its translation: CASSLYGGTPLHF.